What follows are 3 T cell receptor beta chains derived from one specimen sequenced in a study of lymphopenia after photon versus proton radiotherapy. Repertoires were generated with immunoSEQ multiplex PCR, while TCRdb's copy carries only in-frame clones and drops some. The table shows approximately 30,000 clones, with under 85% occurring only once. The input for sequencing was peripheral blood, taken from a patient treated with photon-based radiotherapy. Every receptor here comes from a woman aged 45-65 years with pancreatic cancer.

J is TRBJ1-2 and V is TRBV5-1; 7 bases agree with TRBD1. This CDR3 is built from 15 residues. Germline loops: CDR1 SGHRS, CDR2 YFSETQ. V lost 2 bases, J lost 6 bases, and 10 bases stayed unmatched. The CDR3 spells CASSLGDRITNGYTF. CDR3 nucleotide sequence: TGCGCCAGCAGCTTAGGGGACAGAATAACTAATGGCTACACCTTC.

The chain combines TRBV7-9 with TRBJ2-7; 10 bases match TRBD2. Germline V CDR1 and CDR2: SEHNR, FQNEAQ (reference sequence). V shed 5 bases and J 2 bases; nucleotides not matched to a gene: 12. This CDR3 is built from 17 residues. In DNA form, the CDR3 reads TGTGCCAGCAGCCCCGCCCCCGGGACTAGCGCTACCTACGAGCAGTACTTC. Protein product: CASSPAPGTSATYEQYF. Full variable domain (missing parts from reference TRBV7-9 and TRBJ2-7): DTGVSQNPRHKITKRGQNVTFRCDPISEHNRLYWYRQTLGQGPEFLTYFQNEAQLEKSRLLSDRFSAERPKGSFSTLEIQRTEQGDSAMYLCASSPAPGTSATYEQYFGPGTRLTVT.

The chain recombines TRBV28 with TRBJ1-1; 8 bases align to TRBD1. Losses at the gene ends were 3 bases for V and 1 base for J; bases not matched to a gene: 4. Germline assignment: CDR1 MDHEN and CDR2 SYDVKM. This CDR3 has 15 amino acids. The chain's CDR3 is CASSFLGTGNTEAFF. For the CDR3, the DNA is TGTGCCAGCAGTTTTCTGGGGACAGGGAACACTGAAGCTTTCTTT.